This T cell receptor beta chain was identified in a study of CD8 T cells in Susac syndrome. RNA, at about 0.45 to 1 ug, was reverse transcribed with random hexamers. TCRdb itself ran the immunoSEQ multiplex PCR reads through MiXCR, one entry per CDR3 protein. The sample records over 150,000 distinct CDR3 sequences, roughly 95% being singletons. V shed 3 bases and J shed 7 bases, with 20 bases lying between them. The CDR3 is made up of 16 amino acids. Germline CDR1 and CDR2: SGHTA and FQGNSA. The sequenced sample was CD4+ T cells from PBMCs. The chain carries TRBV7-2 and TRBJ2-3; D remains unclear. This receptor was taken from a human donor with Susac syndrome. The CDR3: CASSFPISPGFNTQYF. The CDR3 DNA reads TGTGCCAGCAGCTTCCCCATCTCACCAGGATTCAATACGCAGTATTTT.